In this sample, the clone carrying this T cell receptor beta chain turned up a few times. Antigen: not known. Via MiXCR, TCRdb re-called the 5' RACE reads, giving one row per CDR3 protein. The table lists under 250,000 distinct CDR3 sequences, approximately 8% of them singletons. The sample comes from a study of identical twins. CDR1 is SGDLS, CDR2 YYNGEE, per germline. V dropped 0 bases and J dropped 8; count of bases not matched to a gene: 4. This CDR3 comprises 14 residues. Study findings and constraints: Potential partial confounding of zero-insertion analyses by invariant MAIT and iNKT cells was noted.

The same sample was also used in a study of yellow fever vaccine responses in identical twins.

This TCR was recovered from a woman aged 18-29 years in good health. The gene calls are TRBV9 and TRBJ2-1, with 8 bases identical to TRBD2. Material: CD8+ T cells sorted from blood. CDR3 in DNA: TGTGCCAGCAGCGTAGACGGGAGGGTTGATGAGCAGTTCTTC. It translates to CASSVDGRVDEQFF. Full variable domain (remainder filled in from reference TRBV9 and TRBJ2-1): DSGVTQTPKHLITATGQRVTLRCSPRSGDLSVYWYQQSLDQGLQFLIQYYNGEERAKGNILERFSAQQFPDLHSELNLSSLELGDSALYFCASSVDGRVDEQFFGPGTRLTVL.